The 27 T cell receptor beta chains given below trace back to one sample, sequenced in a study of cytomegalovirus exposure and HLA in healthy donors (dated 2017 in TCRdb). The library was prepared using the immunoSEQ multiplex PCR assay. TCRdb obtained this table from immuneACCESS and retained in-frame rearrangements with V and J assigned. These tables miss some clones; where compared with another copy, unresolved V genes account for less than half of the shortfall, and the remainder is unexplained. This sample holds about 83,000 clones; roughly 96% were observed only once. The biggest ten clones account for approximately 1.4% of the sample. The sequenced sample consisted of PBMCs. All receptors come from a woman aged 18-35 years in good health and CMV-seronegative.

The chain uses TRBV23-1 and TRBJ1-2; tentative D call: TRBD1 (6 bases). TRBV23-1 is an open reading frame, and its role is uncertain. The CDR3 runs 15 residues. The germline V and J ends were trimmed by 4 bases and 8 bases, with 20 bases remaining between them. The CDR3 nucleotides read TGCGCCAGCAGTCTCTTAGGGGGATCTGAAAAGGGCTACACCTTC. This codes for CASSLLGGSEKGYTF.

The genes are TRBV11-1 and TRBJ1-4, with TRBD1 matching over 7 bases. CDR3 length equals 14 residues. Germline loops: CDR1 SGHAT, CDR2 FQDESV (reference sequence). V lost 4 bases, J lost 4 bases, and 3 bases stayed unmatched. CDR3 bases: TGTGCCAGCAGCTCCCGACAGGGTAATGAAAAACTGTTTTTT. Encoded protein: CASSSRQGNEKLFF. Full variable domain (rest looked up from reference TRBV11-1 and TRBJ1-4): EAEVAQSPRYKITEKSQAVAFWCDPISGHATLYWYRQILGQGPELLVQFQDESVVDDSQLPKDRFSAERLKGVDSTLKIQPAELGDSAMYLCASSSRQGNEKLFFGSGTQLSVL.

The gene calls are TRBV29-1 and TRBJ1-5; D not certain. Trimming shortened V by 4 bases and J by 4 bases, and 11 bases separated the two germline ends. This CDR3 has 13 amino acids. Germline values: CDR1 SQVTM, CDR2 ANQGSEA. The CDR3 DNA reads TGCAGCGTTGCGGGAGGGAGGAATCAGCCCCAGCATTTT. It encodes CSVAGGRNQPQHF. Variable domain in full (rest from reference TRBV29-1 and TRBJ1-5): SAVISQKPSRDICQRGTSLTIQCQVDSQVTMMFWYRQQPGQSLTLIATANQGSEATYESGFVIDKFPISRPNLTFSTLTVSNMSPEDSSIYLCSVAGGRNQPQHFGDGTRLSIL.

This chain connects TRBV25-1 to TRBJ2-7; TRBD1 might be the D (6 bases). Trimming took off 4 bases at V and 2 bases at J, with 12 bases between the two ends. The V gene's germline CDR1 is MGHDK and CDR2 SYGVNS. The CDR3 runs 14 residues. This CDR3 reads CASSAPGHPYEQYF. The CDR3 nucleotides are TGTGCCAGCAGTGCCCCGGGACACCCCTACGAGCAGTACTTC.

The genes are TRBV28 and TRBJ1-3; D call uncertain. This CDR3 comprises 15 residues. Germline assignment: CDR1 MDHEN and CDR2 SYDVKM. Trimming took 7 bases from V and 5 from J, leaving 18 bases between them. The CDR3 protein is CASTTDGSRRNTIYF. Written as DNA, the CDR3 is TGTGCCAGCACCACGGACGGGAGTCGCCGAAACACCATATATTTT.

The chain is built from TRBV7-9 and TRBJ2-3, with TRBD2 as a possible D gene (6 bases). V was shortened by 7 bases and J by 4 bases, with 18 bases between the two germline ends. The CDR3 extends over 15 amino acids. Germline loops: CDR1 SEHNR, CDR2 FQNEAQ (reference sequence). CDR3 bases: TGTGCCAGCATCACCAGCGGAGGGCCCCCAGATACGCAGTATTTT. It yields the protein CASITSGGPPDTQYF.

The J gene is TRBJ1-5, the V gene TRBV28; D is uncertain. The CDR3 is 12 amino acids. Germline CDR1 and CDR2: MDHEN and SYDVKM. V lost 3 bases and J 6 bases, leaving 6 bases between the germline ends. Written as DNA, the CDR3 is TGTGCCAGCAGTTTCGTATCTCAGCCCCAGCATTTT. Amino acid sequence: CASSFVSQPQHF.

The chain combines TRBV19 with TRBJ2-1; maybe TRBD1 (5 bases). Looked up from germline, CDR1 is LNHDA and CDR2 is SQIVND (reference sequence). With 5 bases removed from V and 5 bases from J, the gap between germline ends came to 19 bases. The CDR3 covers 16 residues. The CDR3 reads CASSYFYDRRDNEQFF. The CDR3 DNA follows: TGTGCCAGTAGTTATTTTTATGACAGACGTGACAATGAGCAGTTCTTC.

The chain joins TRBV10-2 to TRBJ2-7; 10 nucleotides match TRBD2. With V trimmed by 4 bases and J by 1 base, 1 base remained unmatched. Germline V CDR1 and CDR2: WSHSY, SAAADI. The CDR3 consists of 14 residues. CDR3 protein: CASSGTSGSYEQYF. The CDR3 coding sequence is TGCGCCAGCAGTGGGACTAGCGGATCCTACGAGCAGTACTTC.

This sequence joins TRBV27 and TRBJ2-3; 9 nucleotides align to TRBD2. The CDR3 is 16 amino acids. CDR1 is MNHEY and CDR2 is SMNVEV in the germline V gene (reference sequence). The junction had 7 bases not matched to a gene; V was cut back by 2 bases and J by 4 bases. CDR3 sequence reads: CASSLAGGPIADTQYF. As DNA, the CDR3 is TGTGCCAGCAGTTTAGCGGGAGGGCCAATTGCAGATACGCAGTATTTT.

The chain links TRBV6-8 to TRBJ1-1; 8 bases line up with TRBD1. With 2 bases clipped from V and 5 bases from J, the junction kept 4 bases outside the gene matches. The CDR3 spans 14 residues. Germline lookup yields CDR1 MNHGY and CDR2 SAAAGT. CDR3 loop: CASSYDRGKTEAFF. The DNA for the CDR3 is TGTGCCAGCAGTTACGACAGGGGAAAAACTGAAGCTTTCTTT.

This sequence joins TRBV19 and TRBJ2-3; D might be TRBD2 (6 bases). V was cut by 3 bases and J by 2 bases, with 12 bases left in between. The V gene's germline CDR1 is LNHDA and CDR2 SQIVND (reference sequence). The CDR3 runs to 15 residues. DNA for the CDR3: TGTGCCAGTAGTATCGGGGGTTACAACACAGATACGCAGTATTTT. Amino acids: CASSIGGYNTDTQYF.

The V gene is TRBV27, the J gene TRBJ1-2; 7 nucleotides agree with TRBD1. The CDR3 has 14 amino acids. J was trimmed by 4 bases and V by 4 bases; bases with no gene match: 6. Germline CDR1 and CDR2: MNHEY and SMNVEV (reference sequence). The CDR3 loop is CASSYGAGGYGYTF. CDR3 DNA sequence: TGTGCCAGCAGTTATGGGGCAGGGGGCTATGGCTACACCTTC.

The chain has TRBV10-3 and TRBJ1-1, with D possibly TRBD1 on 5 matching bases. Germline V gene sequence: CDR1 ENHRY, CDR2 SYGVKD. This CDR3 comprises 13 residues. Trimming removed 7 bases at V and 1 base at J, with 10 bases between. This chain's CDR3 is CAITPDTNTEAFF. For the CDR3, the DNA is TGTGCCATCACGCCGGACACGAACACTGAAGCTTTCTTT.

This chain joins TRBV6-5 and TRBJ1-1; TRBD1 matches 8 bases. With 6 bases clipped from V and 4 bases from J, the junction kept 10 bases outside the gene matches. The germline gives CDR1 MNHEY, CDR2 SVGAGI. The CDR3 runs 15 residues. Here the CDR3 reads CASSRGQGRGTEAFF. In DNA, the CDR3 is TGTGCCAGCAGCCGAGGACAGGGACGTGGCACTGAAGCTTTCTTT.

This clone was detected only once. The rearrangement links TRBV5-8 to TRBJ2-1; no firm D call. This CDR3 contains 9 residues. V was trimmed by 9 bases and J by 9 bases, leaving 7 bases between them. CDR1 is SGHTS and CDR2 is YDEGEE in the germline V gene. CDR3 DNA: TGTGCCACCACGGGTGAGCAGTTCTTC. Protein product: CATTGEQFF.

The chain joins TRBV5-1 to TRBJ2-3; the match to TRBD2 covers 7 bases. V was pared by 2 bases and J by 1 base, with 4 bases of the junction left unmatched. The CDR3 loop spans 15 amino acids. From germline, CDR1 is SGHRS and CDR2 YFSETQ. CDR3 bases: TGCGCCAGCAGCTTCCAGGGAGGGGGCACAGATACGCAGTATTTT. It is translated as CASSFQGGGTDTQYF.

The J gene is TRBJ2-7, the V gene TRBV5-6; D is ambiguous. Germline V gene data show CDR1 as SGHDT and CDR2 as YYEEEE. The CDR3 is made up of 12 amino acids. V lost 7 bases and J lost 6, with 14 bases in between. CDR3 loop: CASHPKHTEQYF. CDR3 in DNA: TGTGCCAGCCACCCCAAACACACCGAGCAGTACTTC.

The J gene is TRBJ1-1, the V gene TRBV7-9; 9 bases line up with TRBD1. V was clipped by 5 bases and J by 7 bases; unmatched bases: 11. The CDR3 consists of 15 residues. Germline CDR1 reads SEHNR; CDR2 reads FQNEAQ (reference sequence). The CDR3 region is CASSAHRGPQLEAFF. The CDR3 bases are TGTGCCAGCAGCGCCCACAGGGGGCCCCAGCTTGAAGCTTTCTTT. Together with reference TRBV7-9 and TRBJ1-1, the CDR3 gives the full variable domain: DTGVSQNPRHKITKRGQNVTFRCDPISEHNRLYWYRQTLGQGPEFLTYFQNEAQLEKSRLLSDRFSAERPKGSFSTLEIQRTEQGDSAMYLCASSAHRGPQLEAFFGQGTRLTVV.

V and J are TRBV15 and TRBJ1-5; 8 bases align to TRBD1. With 0 bases clipped from V and 7 bases from J, the junction kept 14 bases outside the gene matches. CDR1 is LNHNV, CDR2 YYDKDF, per germline (reference sequence). CDR3 length: 18 residues. DNA for the CDR3: TGTGCCACCAGCAGAGATGGGGCAGGGGGCCTACTCGTCCAGCCCCAGCATTTT. It specifies CATSRDGAGGLLVQPQHF.

The chain combines TRBV7-5 with TRBJ2-7; TRBD2 is the table's D call and was not checked against the DNA. TRBV7-5 is tagged as a pseudogene. The CDR3 sequence is 15 residues long. The CDR3 reads CVRSLLRGRANEQYF. CDR3 sequence (DNA): TGTGTCAGAAGCTTATTGCGCGGGAGGGCCAACGAGCAGTACTTC.

This chain connects TRBV5-1 to TRBJ2-2, with a weak D call TRBD1 (6 bases). This CDR3 has 16 residues. Trimming left V 1 base short and J 5 bases short, with 15 bases between. Per the germline V gene, CDR1 is SGHRS and CDR2 is YFSETQ. CDR3 residues: CASSLTPTGTTGELFF. Here the CDR3 DNA reads TGCGCCAGCAGCTTGACTCCGACAGGTACAACCGGGGAGCTGTTTTTT.

This clone was seen only once. The gene calls are TRBV18 and TRBJ2-1; D not resolved. The length of the CDR3 is 15 residues. CDR1 is KGHSH, CDR2 LQKENI, per germline. V was cut by 5 bases and J by 0 bases, with 11 bases left in between. CDR3 bases: TGTGCCAGCTCAGACGACGTAGCCTCCTACAATGAGCAGTTCTTC. Protein sequence: CASSDDVASYNEQFF.

As DNA, the CDR3 is TGTGCCAGTAGTGAAACTAGCGGACGCCAGGATACGCAGTATTTT. It codes for CASSETSGRQDTQYF. The V gene is TRBV19, the J gene TRBJ2-3, with TRBD2 matching 8 bases. The ends lost 5 bases at V and 6 bases at J; junction bases unmatched: 10. Germline CDR1 is LNHDA and CDR2 is SQIVND (reference sequence). The CDR3 is made up of 15 amino acids.

This chain uses TRBV5-1 with TRBJ1-2, with 7 bases matching TRBD1. The ends lost 4 bases at V and 4 bases at J; junction bases unmatched: 10. The CDR3 is 15 residues long. The germline CDR1 and CDR2 sequences are SGHRS and YFSETQ. CDR3 sequence reads: CASSQAQGVSYGYTF. CDR3 nucleotide sequence: TGCGCCAGCAGCCAGGCCCAGGGGGTTAGCTATGGCTACACCTTC.

The CDR3 nucleotides read TGTGCCTGGAGTGTGAGGCGGGGGGGCGATGGCTACACCTTC. It specifies CAWSVRRGGDGYTF. The genes are TRBV30 and TRBJ1-2; D may be TRBD1 (6 bases). Germline-derived CDR1 and CDR2 are GTSNPN and SVGIG (reference sequence). The CDR3 extends over 14 amino acids. V was cut by 0 bases and J by 6 bases, with 14 bases left in between.

This clone came up once. CDR3 residues: CASSQATGGTSGRAGIDEQYF. Written as DNA, the CDR3 is TGCGCCAGCAGCCAAGCGACAGGGGGCACTAGCGGGAGGGCCGGGATCGACGAGCAGTACTTC. The gene calls are TRBV4-1 and TRBJ2-7; 13 bases match TRBD2. CDR1 MGHRA and CDR2 YSYEKL come from the germline V gene. There are 21 residues in the CDR3. V trimming: 1 base; J trimming: 5 bases; junction bases outside the gene matches: 20.